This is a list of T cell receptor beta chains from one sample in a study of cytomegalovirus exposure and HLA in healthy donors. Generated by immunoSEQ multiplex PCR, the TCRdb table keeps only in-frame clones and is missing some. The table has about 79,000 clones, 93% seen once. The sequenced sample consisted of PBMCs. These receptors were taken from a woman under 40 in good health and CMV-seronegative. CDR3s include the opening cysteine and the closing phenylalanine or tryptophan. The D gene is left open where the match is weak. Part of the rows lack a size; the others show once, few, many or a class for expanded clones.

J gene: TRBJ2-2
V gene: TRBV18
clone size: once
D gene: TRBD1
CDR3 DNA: TGTGCCAGCTCACGAACCGGGACAGGGGGCTCGAACACCGGGGAGCTGTTTTTT
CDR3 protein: CASSRTGTGGSNTGELFF

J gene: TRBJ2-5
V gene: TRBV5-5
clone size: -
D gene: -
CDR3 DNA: TGTGCCAGCAGCGCAGGACTCCAAGAGACCCAGTACTTC
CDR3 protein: CASSAGLQETQYF

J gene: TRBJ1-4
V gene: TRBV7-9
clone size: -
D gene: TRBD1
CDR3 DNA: TGTGCCAGCAGCTTTGTGGGACAGGGGAGTGGAAAACTGTTTTTT
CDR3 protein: CASSFVGQGSGKLFF

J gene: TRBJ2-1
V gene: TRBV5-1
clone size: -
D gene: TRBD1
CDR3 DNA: TGCGCCAGCAGCGCGACAGACAGGGGGCTTGGCGAGCAGTTCTTC
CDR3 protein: CASSATDRGLGEQFF

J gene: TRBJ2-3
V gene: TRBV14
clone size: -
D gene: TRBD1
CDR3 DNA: TGTGCCAGCAGCCAACGACGACAGGGGGCGGCTGTATTGAGCACAGATACGCAGTATTTT
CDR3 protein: CASSQRRQGAAVLSTDTQYF

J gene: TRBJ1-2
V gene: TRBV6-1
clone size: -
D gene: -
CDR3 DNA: TGTGCCAGCACCCGAGTCGGGAGAAACTATGGCTACACCTTC
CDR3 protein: CASTRVGRNYGYTF

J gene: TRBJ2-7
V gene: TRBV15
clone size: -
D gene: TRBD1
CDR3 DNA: TGTGCCACCAGCAGAAGCTTACTCCGGGACAGGGGTAACGAGCAGTACTTC
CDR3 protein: CATSRSLLRDRGNEQYF

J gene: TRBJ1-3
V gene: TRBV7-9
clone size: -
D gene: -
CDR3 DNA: TGTGCCAGCAGCCTAGAAAGGACACTTGGAAACACCATATATTTT
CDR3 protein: CASSLERTLGNTIYF

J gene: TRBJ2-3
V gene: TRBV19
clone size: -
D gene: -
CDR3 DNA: TGTGCCAGTATAGTAGATACGCAGTATTTT
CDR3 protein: CASIVDTQYF

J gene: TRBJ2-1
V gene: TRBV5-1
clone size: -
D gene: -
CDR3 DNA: TGCGCCAGCAGCGGCGGGACAGCTGACAATGAGCAGTTCTTC
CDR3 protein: CASSGGTADNEQFF

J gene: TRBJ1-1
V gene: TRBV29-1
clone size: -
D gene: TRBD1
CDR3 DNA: TGCAGCGTCCGAGGCGGGACAGTAGGGATCACTGAAGCTTTCTTT
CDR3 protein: CSVRGGTVGITEAFF

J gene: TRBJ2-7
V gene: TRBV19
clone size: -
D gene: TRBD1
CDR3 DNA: TGTGCCAGTAGTAGCCCCGGGACAGTCGATTACGAGCAGTACTTC
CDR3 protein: CASSSPGTVDYEQYF

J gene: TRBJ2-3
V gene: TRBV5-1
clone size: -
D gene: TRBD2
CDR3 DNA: TGCGCCAGCAGCTCTGGCCTAGCGGCCACCACAGATACGCAGTATTTT
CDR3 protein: CASSSGLAATTDTQYF

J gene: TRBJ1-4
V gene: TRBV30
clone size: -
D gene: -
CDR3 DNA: TGTGCCTGGAGTGGGGTCAGGGATAGTGAAAAACTGTTTTTT
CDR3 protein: CAWSGVRDSEKLFF

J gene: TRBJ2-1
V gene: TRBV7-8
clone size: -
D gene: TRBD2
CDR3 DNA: TGTGCCAGCACTTTAAGTAGCGGGGGGTCCAATGAGCAGTTCTTC
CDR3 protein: CASTLSSGGSNEQFF

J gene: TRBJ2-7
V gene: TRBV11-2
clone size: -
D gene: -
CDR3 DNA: TGTGCCAGCAGCTTAGGAGCGGCTGGCCCCTACGAGCAGTACTTC
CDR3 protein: CASSLGAAGPYEQYF

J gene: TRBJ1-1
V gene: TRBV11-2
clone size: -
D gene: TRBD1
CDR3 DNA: TGTGCCAGCAGCTTCCCCGGGACAGGTCGAGCTTTCTTT
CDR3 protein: CASSFPGTGRAFF

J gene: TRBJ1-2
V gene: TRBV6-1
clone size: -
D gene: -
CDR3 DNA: TGTGCCAGCATTTCTGGGGGGACTTTTGGCTACACCTTC
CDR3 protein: CASISGGTFGYTF

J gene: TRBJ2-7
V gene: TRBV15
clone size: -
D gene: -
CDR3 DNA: TGTGCCACCAGCCCAGAACCGCGGTACGAGCAGTACTTC
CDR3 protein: CATSPEPRYEQYF

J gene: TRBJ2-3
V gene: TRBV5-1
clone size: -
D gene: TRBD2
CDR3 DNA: TGCGCCAGCAGCTTGTCCCTAGCGGGGGGAGATACGCAGTATTTT
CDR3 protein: CASSLSLAGGDTQYF

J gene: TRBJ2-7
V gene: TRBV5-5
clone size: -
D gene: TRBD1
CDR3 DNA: TGTGCCAGCAGCTGGGGACAGGGGGCGGGTTACGAGCAGTACTTC
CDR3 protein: CASSWGQGAGYEQYF

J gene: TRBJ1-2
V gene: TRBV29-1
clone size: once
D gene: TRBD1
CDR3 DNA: TGCAGCGCACCGGGACAGGGGGCCTATGGCTACACCTTC
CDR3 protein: CSAPGQGAYGYTF

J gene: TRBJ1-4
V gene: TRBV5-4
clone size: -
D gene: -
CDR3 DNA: TGTGCCAGCAGCGACCGACAGGCGGCGGGTGAAAAACTGTTTTTT
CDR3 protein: CASSDRQAAGEKLFF

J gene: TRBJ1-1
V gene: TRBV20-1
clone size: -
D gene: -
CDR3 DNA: TGCAGTGCCATGCCAGGTCGGAAAGCTTTCTTT
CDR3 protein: CSAMPGRKAFF

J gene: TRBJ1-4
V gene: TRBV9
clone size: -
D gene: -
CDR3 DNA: TGTGCCAGCAGCGTAGGGACATGGGGTGAAAAACTGTTTTTT
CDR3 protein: CASSVGTWGEKLFF

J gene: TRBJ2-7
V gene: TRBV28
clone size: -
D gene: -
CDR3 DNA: TGTGCCAGCAGTTCGAGCTCCTACGAGCAGTACTTC
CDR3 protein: CASSSSSYEQYF

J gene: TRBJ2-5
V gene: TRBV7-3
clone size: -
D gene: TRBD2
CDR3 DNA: TGTGCCAGCAGCTCTAGCGGGAGGGATGCGGGGGAGACCCAGTACTTC
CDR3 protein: CASSSSGRDAGETQYF

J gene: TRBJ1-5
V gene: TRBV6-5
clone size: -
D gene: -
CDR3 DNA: TGTGCCAGCAACCTCGGGCAGGGGCCGAATCAGCCCCAGCATTTT
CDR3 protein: CASNLGQGPNQPQHF

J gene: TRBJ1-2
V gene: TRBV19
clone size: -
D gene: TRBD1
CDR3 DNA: TGTGCCAGTAGCGACCTGACAGGGGGCAAATATGGCTACACCTTC
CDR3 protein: CASSDLTGGKYGYTF

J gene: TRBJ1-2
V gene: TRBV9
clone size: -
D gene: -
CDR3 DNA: TGTGCCAGCAGCGTAGGGCTAGGCCCCACCCCTGGCTACACCTTC
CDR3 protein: CASSVGLGPTPGYTF

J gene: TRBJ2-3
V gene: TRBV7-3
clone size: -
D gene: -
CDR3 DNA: TGTGCCAGCAGCCGTAACACAGATACGCAGTATTTT
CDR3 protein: CASSRNTDTQYF

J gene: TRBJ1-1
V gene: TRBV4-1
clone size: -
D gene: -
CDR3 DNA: TGCGCCAGCAGCCAACCAACAGAAGGGGTACGGGCTTTCTTT
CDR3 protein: CASSQPTEGVRAFF

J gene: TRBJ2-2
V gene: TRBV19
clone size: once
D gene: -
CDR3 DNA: TGTGCCACCCCGGTGGAGGGTACCGGGGAGCTGTTTTTT
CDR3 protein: CATPVEGTGELFF

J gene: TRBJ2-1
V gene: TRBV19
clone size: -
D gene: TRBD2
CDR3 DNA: TGTGCCAGTAGTATAACTAGCGGGGCGACCAGGAGTGAGCAGTTCTTC
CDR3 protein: CASSITSGATRSEQFF

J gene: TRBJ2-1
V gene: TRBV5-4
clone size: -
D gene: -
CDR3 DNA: TGTGCCAGCAGCTTGGAAAGGTCAGGGAACAATGAGCAGTTCTTC
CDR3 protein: CASSLERSGNNEQFF

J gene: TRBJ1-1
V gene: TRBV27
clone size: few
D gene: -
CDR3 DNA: TGTGCCAGCAGCCACGGGGGAGGGACGATGAACACTGAAGCTTTCTTT
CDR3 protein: CASSHGGGTMNTEAFF

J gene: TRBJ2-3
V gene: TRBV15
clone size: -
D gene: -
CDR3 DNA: TGTGCCACCAGCAGTTCCTATCCGGGAACAGATACGCAGTATTTT
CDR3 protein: CATSSSYPGTDTQYF

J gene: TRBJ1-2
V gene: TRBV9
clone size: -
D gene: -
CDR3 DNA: TGTGCCAGCAGGAATTTGAACAGGGTGAATGGCTACACCTTC
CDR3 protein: CASRNLNRVNGYTF

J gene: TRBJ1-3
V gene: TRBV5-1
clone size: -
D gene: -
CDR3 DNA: TGCGCCAGCAGCTTGGATGGGGCAAGGGGAAACACCATATATTTT
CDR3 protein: CASSLDGARGNTIYF

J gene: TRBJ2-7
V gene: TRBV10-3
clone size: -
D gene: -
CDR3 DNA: TGTGCCTCCTCAGGGGTGGCTAGCGGCGGCGGGTTGCGCGAGCAGTACTTC
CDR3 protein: CASSGVASGGGLREQYF

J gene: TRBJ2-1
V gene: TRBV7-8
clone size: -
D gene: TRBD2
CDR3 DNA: TGTGCCAGCAGCTTAGCGGGGGACTACAAGCAGTTCTTC
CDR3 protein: CASSLAGDYKQFF

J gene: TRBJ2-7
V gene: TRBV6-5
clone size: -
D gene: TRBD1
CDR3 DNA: TGTGCCAGCAGGGACCCGGGACAGGGGAACGAGCAGTACTTC
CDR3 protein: CASRDPGQGNEQYF

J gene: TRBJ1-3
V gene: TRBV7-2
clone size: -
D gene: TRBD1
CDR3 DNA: TGTGCCAGCAGCTCACAGGGGGCCACTAGAAACACCATATATTTT
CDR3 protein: CASSSQGATRNTIYF

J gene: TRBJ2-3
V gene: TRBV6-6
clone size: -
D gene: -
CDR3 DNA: TGTGCCAGCAGTTACAGCGGTCAAAATACGCAGTATTTT
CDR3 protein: CASSYSGQNTQYF